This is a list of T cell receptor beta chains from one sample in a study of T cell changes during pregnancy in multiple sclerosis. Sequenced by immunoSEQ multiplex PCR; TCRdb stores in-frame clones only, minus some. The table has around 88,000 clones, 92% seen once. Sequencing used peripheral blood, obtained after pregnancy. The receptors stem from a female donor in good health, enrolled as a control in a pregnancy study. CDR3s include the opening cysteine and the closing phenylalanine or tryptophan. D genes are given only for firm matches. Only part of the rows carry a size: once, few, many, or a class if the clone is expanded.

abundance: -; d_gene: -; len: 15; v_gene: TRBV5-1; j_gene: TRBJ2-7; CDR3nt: TGCGCCAGCAGCTTGGGGGTGGACAAGGCTTTCGAGCAGTACTTC; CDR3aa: CASSLGVDKAFEQYF
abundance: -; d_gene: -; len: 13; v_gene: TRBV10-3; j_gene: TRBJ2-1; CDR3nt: TGTGCCATCAGTGAGTCGATAGAGAATGAGCAGTTCTTC; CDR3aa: CAISESIENEQFF
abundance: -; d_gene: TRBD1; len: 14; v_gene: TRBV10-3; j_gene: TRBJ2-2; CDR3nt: TGTGCCATCAGTAGACAGGGCCCCACCGGGGAGCTGTTTTTT; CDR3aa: CAISRQGPTGELFF
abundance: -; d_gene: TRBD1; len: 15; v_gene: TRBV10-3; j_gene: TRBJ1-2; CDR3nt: TGTGCCATCATTCAGGACAGGGGGGGATTATATGGCTACACCTTC; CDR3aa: CAIIQDRGGLYGYTF
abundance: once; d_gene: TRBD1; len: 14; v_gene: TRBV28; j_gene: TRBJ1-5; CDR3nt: TGTGCCAGCAGTTTGGACAGGGGAGATCAGCCCCAGCATTTT; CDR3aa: CASSLDRGDQPQHF
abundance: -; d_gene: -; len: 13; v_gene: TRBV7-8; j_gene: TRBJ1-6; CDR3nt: TGTGCCAGCAGCTCGCGACAGAATTCACCCCTCCACTTT; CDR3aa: CASSSRQNSPLHF
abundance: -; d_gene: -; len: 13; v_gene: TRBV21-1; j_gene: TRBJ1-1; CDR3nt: TGTGCCAGCAGAGCGGGAGGGGGCACTGAAGCTTTCTTT; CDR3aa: CASRAGGGTEAFF
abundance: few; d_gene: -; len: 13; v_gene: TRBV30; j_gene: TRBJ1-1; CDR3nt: TGTGCCTGGACCCCGGGTATGAACACTGAAGCTTTCTTT; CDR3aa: CAWTPGMNTEAFF
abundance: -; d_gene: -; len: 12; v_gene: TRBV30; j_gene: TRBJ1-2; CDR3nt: TGTGCCTGGAGTGGACAGACTGGCAGCTACACCTTC; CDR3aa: CAWSGQTGSYTF
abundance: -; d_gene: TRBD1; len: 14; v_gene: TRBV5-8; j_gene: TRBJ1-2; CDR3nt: TGTGCCAGCAGGAAGGCGGGACAGGGATTTGGCTACACCTTC; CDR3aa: CASRKAGQGFGYTF
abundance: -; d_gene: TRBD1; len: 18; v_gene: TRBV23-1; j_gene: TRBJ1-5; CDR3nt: TGCGCCAGTCTTAGTCCGACAGGGGGCAAGAAAAGCAATCAGCCCCAGCATTTT; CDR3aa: CASLSPTGGKKSNQPQHF
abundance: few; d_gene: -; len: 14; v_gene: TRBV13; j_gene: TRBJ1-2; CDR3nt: TGTGCCAGCAGCTTCCGGACAGCGAACTATGGCTACACCTTC; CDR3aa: CASSFRTANYGYTF
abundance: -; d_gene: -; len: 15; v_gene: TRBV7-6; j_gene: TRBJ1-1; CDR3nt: TGTGCCAGCAGCCCTTGGCCCGACAGAGACACTGAAGCTTTCTTT; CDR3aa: CASSPWPDRDTEAFF
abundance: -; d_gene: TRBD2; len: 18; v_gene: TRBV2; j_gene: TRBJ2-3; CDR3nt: TGTGCCAGCAGTAGCCGACTAGCGGGAGGGCTTAGCACAGATACGCAGTATTTT; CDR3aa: CASSSRLAGGLSTDTQYF
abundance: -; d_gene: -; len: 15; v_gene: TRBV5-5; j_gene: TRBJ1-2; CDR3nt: TGTGCCAGCAGCCTCAACACGGCAGGGCGTCGGGGCTACACCTTC; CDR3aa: CASSLNTAGRRGYTF
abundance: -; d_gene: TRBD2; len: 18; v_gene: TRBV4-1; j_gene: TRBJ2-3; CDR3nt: TGCGCCAGCAGCCAAGTCCTAGCCAGCGGGGGAAGCACAGATACGCAGTATTTT; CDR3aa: CASSQVLASGGSTDTQYF
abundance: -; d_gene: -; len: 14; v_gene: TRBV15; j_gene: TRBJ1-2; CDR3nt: TGTGCCACCAGCGGCCGACAGTTTACGTATGGCTACACCTTC; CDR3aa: CATSGRQFTYGYTF
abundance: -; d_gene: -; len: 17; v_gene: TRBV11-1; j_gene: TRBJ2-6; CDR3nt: TGTGCCAGCAGCTTCCCCCGACACACTGCTGGGGCCAACGTCCTGACTTTC; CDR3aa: CASSFPRHTAGANVLTF
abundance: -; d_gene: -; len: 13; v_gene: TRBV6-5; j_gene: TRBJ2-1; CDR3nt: TGTGCCAGCAGTGGACTGGGGAGGAATGAGCAGTTCTTC; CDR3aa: CASSGLGRNEQFF
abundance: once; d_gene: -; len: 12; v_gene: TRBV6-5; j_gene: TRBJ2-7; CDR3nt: TGTGCCAGCAGTGACGTAGCAGGGGCGCAGTACTTC; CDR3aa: CASSDVAGAQYF
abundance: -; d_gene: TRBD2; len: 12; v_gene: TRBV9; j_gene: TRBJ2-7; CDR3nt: TGTGCCAGCAGCCTTCAGGGAGGGGAGCAGTACTTC; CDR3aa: CASSLQGGEQYF
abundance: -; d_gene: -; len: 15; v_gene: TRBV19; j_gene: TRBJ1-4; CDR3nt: TGTGCCAGTAGTCGGGGGGGGACCGGGGGTGAAAAACTGTTTTTT; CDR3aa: CASSRGGTGGEKLFF
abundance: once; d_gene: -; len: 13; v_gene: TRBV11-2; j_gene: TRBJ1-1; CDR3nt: TGTGCCAGCAGCTTATTCAGTTACACTGAAGCTTTCTTT; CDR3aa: CASSLFSYTEAFF
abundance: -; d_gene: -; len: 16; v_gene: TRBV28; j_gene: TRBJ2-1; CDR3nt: TGTGCCAGCAGTACCCCAGGGGGAGGCTCCTACAATGAGCAGTTCTTC; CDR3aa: CASSTPGGGSYNEQFF
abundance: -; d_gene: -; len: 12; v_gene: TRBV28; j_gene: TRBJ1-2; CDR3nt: TGTGCCAGCCTGGGGCTCGTCTATGGCTACACCTTC; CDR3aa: CASLGLVYGYTF
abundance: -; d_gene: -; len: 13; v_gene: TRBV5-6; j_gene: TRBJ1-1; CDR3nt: TGTGCCAGCAGCTTTGGGAGGCACACTGAAGCTTTCTTT; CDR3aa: CASSFGRHTEAFF
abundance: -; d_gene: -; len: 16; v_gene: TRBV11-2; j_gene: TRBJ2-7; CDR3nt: TGTGCCAGCAGTCCCCGAACATACAGGGAAGCCTACGAGCAGTACTTC; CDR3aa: CASSPRTYREAYEQYF
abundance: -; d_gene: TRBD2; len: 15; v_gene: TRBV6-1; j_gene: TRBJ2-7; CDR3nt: TGTGCCAGCAGTGCGGGACTAGCGTATTCCTACGAGCAGTACTTC; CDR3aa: CASSAGLAYSYEQYF
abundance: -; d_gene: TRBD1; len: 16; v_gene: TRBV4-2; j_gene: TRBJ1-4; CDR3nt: TGTGCCAGCAGCCAACTCCCAGGGGGCGGCTATGAAAAACTGTTTTTT; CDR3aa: CASSQLPGGGYEKLFF
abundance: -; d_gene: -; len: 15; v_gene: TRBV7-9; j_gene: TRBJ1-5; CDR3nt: TGTGCCAGCAGCTTAGCGATAGGGGAGGAAGGCCCCCAGCATTTT; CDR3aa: CASSLAIGEEGPQHF
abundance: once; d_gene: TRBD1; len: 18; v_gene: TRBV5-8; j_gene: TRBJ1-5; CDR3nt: TGTGCCAGCAGCCCCATCGGACAGGGGGCTCGAAGGGGTCAGCCCCAGCATTTT; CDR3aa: CASSPIGQGARRGQPQHF
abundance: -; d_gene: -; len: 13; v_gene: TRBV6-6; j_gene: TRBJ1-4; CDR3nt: TGTGCCGTCCGACAGGCCACTAATGAAAAACTGTTTTTT; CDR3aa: CAVRQATNEKLFF
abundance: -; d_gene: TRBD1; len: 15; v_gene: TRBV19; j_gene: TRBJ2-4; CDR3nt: TGTGCCAGTAGTATTCCCCCGGGACAGGCTAACATTCAGTACTTC; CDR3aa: CASSIPPGQANIQYF
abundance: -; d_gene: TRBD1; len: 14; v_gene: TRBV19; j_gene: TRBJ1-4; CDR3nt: TGTGCCAGTAACATGAGGACAGGGGACGAAAAACTGTTTTTT; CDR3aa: CASNMRTGDEKLFF
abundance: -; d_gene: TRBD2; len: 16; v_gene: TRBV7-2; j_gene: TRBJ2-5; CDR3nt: TGTGCCAGCAGCTCGATCGGCGGGAGGGCCGGTGAGACCCAGTACTTC; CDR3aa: CASSSIGGRAGETQYF
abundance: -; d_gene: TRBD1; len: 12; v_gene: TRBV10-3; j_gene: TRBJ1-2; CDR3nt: TGTGCCGCCAAACCAGGGGGCGGTGGCTACACCTTC; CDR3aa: CAAKPGGGGYTF
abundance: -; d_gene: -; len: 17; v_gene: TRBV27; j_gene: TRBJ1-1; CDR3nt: TGTGCCAGCAGTTTACGGGGGGGAGAAAGATCGAACACTGAAGCTTTCTTT; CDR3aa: CASSLRGGERSNTEAFF
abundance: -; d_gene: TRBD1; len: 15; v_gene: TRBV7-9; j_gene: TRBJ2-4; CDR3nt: TGTGCCAGCAGCGGCTACAGGGGAACCAAAAACATTCAGTACTTC; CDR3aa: CASSGYRGTKNIQYF
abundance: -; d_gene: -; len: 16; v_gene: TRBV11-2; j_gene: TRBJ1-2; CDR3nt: TGTGCCAGCAGCCCGCACCCTCGGGGACTAAGGGGCGGCTACACCTTC; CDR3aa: CASSPHPRGLRGGYTF
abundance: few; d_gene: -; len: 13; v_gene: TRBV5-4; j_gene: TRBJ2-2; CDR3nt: TGTGCCAGCAGCTCTACGAACACCGGGGAGCTGTTTTTT; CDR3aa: CASSSTNTGELFF
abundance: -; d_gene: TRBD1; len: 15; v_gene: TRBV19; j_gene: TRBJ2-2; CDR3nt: TGTGCCAGTAGTTCCCCGGACAGGGAAACCGGGGAGCTGTTTTTT; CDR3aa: CASSSPDRETGELFF
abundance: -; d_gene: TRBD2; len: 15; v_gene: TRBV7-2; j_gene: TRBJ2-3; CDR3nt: TGTGCCAGCAGCATAGCGGGAGGGAGCACAGATACGCAGTATTTT; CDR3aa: CASSIAGGSTDTQYF
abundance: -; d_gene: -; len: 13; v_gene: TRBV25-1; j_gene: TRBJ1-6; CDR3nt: TGTGCCAGCAGTGAGAGGGCTGGATCACCCCTCCACTTT; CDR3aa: CASSERAGSPLHF
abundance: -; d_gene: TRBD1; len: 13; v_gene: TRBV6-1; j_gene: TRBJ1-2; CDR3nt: TGTGCCAGCAGTGATCGAACAGGGGACGGCTACACCTTC; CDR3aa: CASSDRTGDGYTF